Included here is one TCR beta chain sequence, with context. A read error may account for a junction end that differs from germline. The source of the sample is a study of T cells after yellow fever vaccination. TCR cDNA, made by 5'RACE template switching, carried an added universal primer site and UMIs. TCRdb processed the 5' RACE reads anew with MiXCR; each CDR3 protein has one entry. The sample comprises some 300,000 distinct CDR3 sequences, about 8.3% of which are singletons, and roughly 18% rests with the top ten. Germline V gene lookup returns CDR1 SEHNR and CDR2 FQNEAQ (reference sequence). This CDR3 is built from 16 residues.

Material: PBMCs, obtained roughly 45 days after the first yellow fever vaccination. The receptor was isolated from a young man who received the YFV17D yellow fever vaccine. The rearrangement uses TRBV7-9 and TRBJ2-3; a possible D gene is TRBD1 (5 bases). CDR3 loop: CAAAARWVGATDAQYF. CDR3 coding DNA: TGTGCCGCAGCAGCGCGGTGGGTAGGGGCAACAGATGCGCAGTATTTT. Full variable domain (remainder filled in from reference TRBV7-9 and TRBJ2-3): DTGVSQNPRHKITKRGQNVTFRCDPISEHNRLYWYRQTLGQGPEFLTYFQNEAQLEKSRLLSDRFSAERPKGSFSTLEIQRTEQGDSAMYLCAAAARWVGATDAQYFGPGTRLTVL.